This record covers a single T cell receptor (beta chain). The target antigen is unknown. The data were obtained in a study of shared clonotypes between healthy human individuals. As for the study in general: Three plates each covered CD4 naive and memory; CD8 naive two, CD8 memory one.

TCRdb keeps only in-frame clones here, not all; method: immunoSEQ multiplex PCR. The table includes 2 million to 3 million clones, 80% to 95% detected once. Donation came from healthy HIV-negative adults that had no recent acute infections or vaccinations. Germline V gene data show CDR1 as MGHDK and CDR2 as SYGVNS. The CDR3 consists of 16 residues. Study results and caveats: Generation probability values for non-shared clonotypes were lower than those for clonotypes shared by all four donors. Rarefaction indicated that sorted-subset sequencing remained incomplete although depth was large.

The receptor's source is a man aged 18-30 years in good health. Some clones in this sample may be carry-over from other donors' samples. The material sequenced was naive CD4+ T cells from PBMCs. The subset was: CD45RA+ positively selected. V is TRBV25-1 and J is TRBJ2-5; TRBD2 matches 14 bases. The end of the DNA is better explained by TRBJ2-7, so the J call may be wrong. The CDR3 DNA sequence: TGTGCCAGCAGTGGGAGACTAGCGGGAGGGCCACGCGAGCAGTACTTC. The encoded protein is CASSGRLAGGPREQYF.